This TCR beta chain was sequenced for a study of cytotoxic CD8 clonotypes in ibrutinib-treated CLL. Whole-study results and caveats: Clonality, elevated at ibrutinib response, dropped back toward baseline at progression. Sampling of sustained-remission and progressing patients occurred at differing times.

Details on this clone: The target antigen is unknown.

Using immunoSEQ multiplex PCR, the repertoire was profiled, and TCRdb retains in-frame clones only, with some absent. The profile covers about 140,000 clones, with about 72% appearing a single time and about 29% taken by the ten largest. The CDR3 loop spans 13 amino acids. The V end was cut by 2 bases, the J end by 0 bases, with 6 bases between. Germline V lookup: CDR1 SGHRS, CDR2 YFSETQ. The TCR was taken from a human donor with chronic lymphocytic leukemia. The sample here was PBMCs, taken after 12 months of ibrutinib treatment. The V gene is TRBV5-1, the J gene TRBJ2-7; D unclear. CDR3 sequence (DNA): TGCGCCAGCAGCTTCCCTGGCTCCTACGAGCAGTACTTC. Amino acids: CASSFPGSYEQYF. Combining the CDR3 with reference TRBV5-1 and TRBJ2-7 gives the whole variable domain KAGVTQTPRYLIKTRGQQVTLSCSPISGHRSVSWYQQTPGQGLQFLFEYFSETQRNKGNFPGRFSGRQFSNSRSEMNVSTLELGDSALYLCASSFPGSYEQYFGPGTRLTVT.